This T cell receptor (beta chain) was identified in a study of T cell responses to AZD1222 COVID-19 vaccine. General study results and limits: Recipients of AZD1222 seropositive at baseline numbered only 6 or 7.

This clone was recorded once. Its antigen is not identified. V was pared by 2 bases and J by 3 bases, with 11 bases between. This CDR3 is built from 14 residues. From germline, CDR1 is SGHRS and CDR2 YFSETQ. Assay used: immunoSEQ multiplex PCR; TCRdb lists only in-frame clones, some missing. Of under 200,000 clones in the sample, roughly nine tenths were seen once. The sequence was obtained from an adult in good health. The specimen was peripheral blood, collected on day 0 of AZD1222 vaccination. The chain joins TRBV5-1 to TRBJ1-1; no reliable D call. CDR3 protein: CASSFTVSDTEAFF. The DNA of the CDR3 is TGCGCCAGCAGCTTTACAGTATCTGACACTGAAGCTTTCTTT.